These 10 T cell receptor beta chains were all obtained from the same sample, sequenced in a study of cytomegalovirus exposure and HLA in healthy donors. 13 Jbeta primers and 60 Vbeta primers were used for the PCR. Assay: immunoSEQ multiplex PCR; the TCRdb copy retains only in-frame clones and omits some. The sample includes 85,000 to 120,000 clones, 63% of them seen just once. Sequencing was done on a sample of PBMCs. All receptors derive from a human donor in good health.

This chain uses TRBV7-8 with TRBJ1-5, with D maybe TRBD1 (5 bases). Germline V CDR1 and CDR2: SGHVS, FQNEAQ. V was cut by 7 bases and J by 0 bases, with 10 bases left in between. CDR3 length equals 14 residues. CDR3 residues: CASTGGTSNQPQHF. The CDR3 DNA is TGTGCCAGCACCGGGGGTACTAGCAATCAGCCCCAGCATTTT.

This chain uses TRBV6-5 with TRBJ2-3; D ambiguous. The germline V and J ends were trimmed by 0 bases and 2 bases, with 9 bases remaining between them. The CDR3 is 15 residues long. The germline CDR1 and CDR2 sequences are MNHEY and SVGAGI. The CDR3 spells CASSYSRLITDTQYF. CDR3 in DNA: TGTGCCAGCAGTTACTCGAGGCTAATCACAGATACGCAGTATTTT.

The CDR3 spells CASSLLTSGGPNTGELFF. CDR3 nucleotide sequence: TGCGCCAGCAGCTTGCTGACTAGCGGAGGCCCGAACACCGGGGAGCTGTTTTTT. The V call is TRBV5-1, the J call TRBJ2-2; 9 bases are shared with TRBD2. The CDR3 extends over 18 amino acids. With V trimmed by 1 base and J by 0 bases, 7 bases remained unmatched. Germline V gives CDR1 SGHRS, CDR2 YFSETQ.

This chain connects TRBV9 to TRBJ1-3, with 7 bases fitting TRBD1. Germline CDR1 is SGDLS and CDR2 is YYNGEE. This CDR3 has 15 amino acids. Losses at the gene ends were 3 bases for V and 4 bases for J; bases not matched to a gene: 7. This chain's CDR3 is CASSAETGPGNTIYF. In DNA, the CDR3 is TGTGCCAGCAGCGCCGAGACAGGGCCGGGAAACACCATATATTTT.

The chain joins TRBV7-9 to TRBJ2-5; D is possibly TRBD1 (6 bases). The V end lost 6 bases, the J end lost 7 bases, and 15 bases lay between the germline ends. CDR1 is SEHNR, CDR2 FQNEAQ, per germline (reference sequence). The CDR3 has 13 residues. The CDR3 region has the DNA TGTGCCAGCAGAGCAGGGGAGATTGGGACCCAGTACTTC. Protein product: CASRAGEIGTQYF.

The chain couples TRBV27 to TRBJ1-1; no definite D call. Germline V gives CDR1 MNHEY, CDR2 SMNVEV (reference sequence). The length of the CDR3 is 16 residues. Trimming left V 6 bases short and J 4 bases short, with 21 bases between. The chain's CDR3 is CASSPFSRVLGTEAFF. The CDR3 region has the DNA TGTGCCAGCAGCCCCTTTTCGAGGGTATTGGGCACTGAAGCTTTCTTT.

V usage is TRBV19 and J usage is TRBJ1-1; D not resolved. Germline V gene lookup returns CDR1 LNHDA and CDR2 SQIVND (reference sequence). V was trimmed by 7 bases and J by 7 bases, leaving 13 bases between them. The CDR3 contains 12 residues. CDR3 bases: TGTGCCAGTATGAAATCGTCCAGTGAAGCTTTCTTT. It is translated as CASMKSSSEAFF. The full variable domain, in which reference TRBV19 and TRBJ1-1 provide the parts outside the CDR3, is DGGITQSPKYLFRKEGQNVTLSCEQNLNHDAMYWYRQDPGQGLRLIYYSQIVNDFQKGDIAEGYSVSREKKESFPLTVTSAQKNPTAFYLCASMKSSSEAFFGQGTRLTVV.

V is TRBV9 and J is TRBJ2-3; 9 bases are shared with TRBD1. This CDR3 region has 15 residues. Germline assignment: CDR1 SGDLS and CDR2 YYNGEE. With V trimmed by 4 bases and J by 0 bases, 3 bases remained unmatched. CDR3 coding DNA: TGTGCCAGCAGCACCGGGACAGGGAGCACAGATACGCAGTATTTT. Translating gives CASSTGTGSTDTQYF.

V and J are TRBV4-1 and TRBJ2-7; tentatively, D is TRBD2 (6 bases). Trimming left V 5 bases short and J 6 bases short, with 11 bases between. Germline V gene lookup returns CDR1 MGHRA and CDR2 YSYEKL. CDR3 length equals 12 residues. CDR3 sequence (DNA): TGCGCCAGCAGCTTCAAGGGAGGCGAGCAGTACTTC. This codes for CASSFKGGEQYF.

This chain links TRBV29-1 with TRBJ2-7; 9 bases match TRBD2. CDR3 length: 13 residues. Germline CDR1 SQVTM, CDR2 ANQGSEA. The V segment lost 7 bases and the J segment 4 bases; nucleotides outside the gene matches: 8. The DNA for the CDR3 is TGCAGCGCCGAGGGGACTAGCCGGTACGAGCAGTACTTC. This encodes CSAEGTSRYEQYF.